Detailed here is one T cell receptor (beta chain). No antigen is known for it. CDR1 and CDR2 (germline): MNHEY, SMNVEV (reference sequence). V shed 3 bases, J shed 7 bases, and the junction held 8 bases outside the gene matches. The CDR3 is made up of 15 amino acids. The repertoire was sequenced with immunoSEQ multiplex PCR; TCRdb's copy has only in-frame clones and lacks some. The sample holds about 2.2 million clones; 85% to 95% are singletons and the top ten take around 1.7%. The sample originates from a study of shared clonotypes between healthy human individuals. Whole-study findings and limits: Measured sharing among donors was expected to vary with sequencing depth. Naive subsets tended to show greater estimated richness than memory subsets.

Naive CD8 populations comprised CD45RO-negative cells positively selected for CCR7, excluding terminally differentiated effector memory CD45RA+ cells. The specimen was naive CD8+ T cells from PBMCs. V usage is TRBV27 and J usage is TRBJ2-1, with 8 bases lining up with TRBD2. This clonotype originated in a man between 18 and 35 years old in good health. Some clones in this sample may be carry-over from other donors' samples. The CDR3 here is CASSLASGSLNEQFF. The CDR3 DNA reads TGTGCCAGCAGTTTGGCCAGCGGGAGTTTGAATGAGCAGTTCTTC.